This T cell receptor beta chain was obtained from a study of cytomegalovirus exposure and HLA in healthy donors. The PCR ran on 60 Vbeta and 13 Jbeta primers. Assay used: immunoSEQ multiplex PCR; TCRdb lists only in-frame clones, some missing. Here the sample spans 100,000 to 120,000 clones, less than 80% being singletons. The TCR sequence derives from a man under 40 in good health and CMV-seronegative. Input material: PBMCs.

CDR3 nucleotide sequence: TGTGCCAGCAGCTTAACAGGGGGAAACAATGAGCAGTTCTTC. Protein: CASSLTGGNNEQFF. The chain uses TRBV7-6 and TRBJ2-1; 8 nucleotides line up with TRBD1. Trimming at V came to 2 bases and at J to 5 bases, leaving 2 bases not matched to a gene. The CDR3 has 14 residues. Germline lookup yields CDR1 SGHVS and CDR2 FNYEAQ.